This TCR beta chain was identified in a study of blood T cell repertoires in COVID-19. There are 13 residues in the CDR3. V was shortened by 4 bases and J by 3 bases, with 8 bases between the two germline ends. CDR1 and CDR2 from the germline V gene are KGHDR and SFDVKD. The data were produced by immunoSEQ multiplex PCR, yet TCRdb's version contains in-frame clones alone and is incomplete. The repertoire includes 150,000 to 200,000 clones, more than 75% of them detected once, and roughly 7% sits in the top ten. The cohort comprised adults aged roughly 18 to 100 years residing in approximately 25 US areas. Assignments of participants to cohorts depended upon their own reported clinical history.

The sample taken for sequencing was PBMCs or T cells enriched from blood (not recorded which). The rearrangement joins TRBV24-1 to TRBJ1-2; possible D gene TRBD1, 5 bases. This clonotype was obtained from a woman between 50 and 59 years old who had recovered from COVID-19. The CDR3 nucleotides read TGTGCCACCAGTGACACAGGTCACTATGGCTACACCTTC. Its protein is CATSDTGHYGYTF.